Listed below are T cell receptor beta chains from one sample, sequenced in a study of blood T cell repertoires in COVID-19. Repertoires were generated with immunoSEQ multiplex PCR, while TCRdb's copy carries only in-frame clones and drops some. Of some 5,000 clones detected, approximately 90% appear once; the ten largest clones hold less than 3.5%. What was sequenced was peripheral blood. These receptors all stem from an elderly woman with acute or convalescent COVID-19. The CDR3 runs from the conserved cysteine through the conserved F or W. Each record gives: V gene, clone size, D gene, J gene, CDR3 DNA, CDR3 protein. A D gene is named only where the DNA matches it firmly. Expanded clones are given a class, and other clones once, few, many or no size at all.

>TRBV7-8|NA|TRBD2|TRBJ2-5
TGTGCCAGCACCCAAACTAGCGGGGGAGGTGCGGCGACCCAGTACTTC
CASTQTSGGGAATQYF
>TRBV20-1|NA|NA|TRBJ1-1
TGCAGTGCTAGTTCCCCGGACTTTATGAACACTGAAGCTTTCTTT
CSASSPDFMNTEAFF
>TRBV7-9|NA|TRBD1|TRBJ1-1
TGTGCCAGCACCCCGGGACAGGGAATTTTGAACACTGAAGCTTTCTTT
CASTPGQGILNTEAFF
>TRBV7-9|few|NA|TRBJ2-7
TGTGCCAGCAGCTTAGATGGGGGGGCCGGTGAGCAGTACTTC
CASSLDGGAGEQYF
>TRBV9|NA|NA|TRBJ1-3
TGTGCCAGCAGTGTAGGACAGAGCTCTGGAAACACCATATATTTT
CASSVGQSSGNTIYF
>TRBV6-4|few|TRBD2|TRBJ2-1
TGTGCCAGCAGTGATCCCAGCGGGGGGGCGTATGAGCAGTTCTTC
CASSDPSGGAYEQFF
>TRBV3-1/TRBV3-2|NA|NA|TRBJ2-3
TGTGCCAGCAGCCTCCTACACGGGGAGTCAGATACGCAGTATTTT
CASSLLHGESDTQYF
>TRBV5-5|NA|NA|TRBJ2-5
TGTGCCAGCAGCTTGAATACTCAAGGGGGAGAGACCCAGTACTTC
CASSLNTQGGETQYF
>TRBV9|NA|TRBD1|TRBJ1-2
TGTGCCAGCAGCGTCACCGGGACAGGGCTTACTAACTATGGCTACACCTTC
CASSVTGTGLTNYGYTF
>TRBV24-1|NA|TRBD1|TRBJ1-5
TGTGCCACCAGTGATTTGCCCGGGACAGGTGGCAATCAGCCCCAGCATTTT
CATSDLPGTGGNQPQHF
>TRBV10-3|NA|TRBD1|TRBJ1-1
TGTGCCATTTCTCCTCGGAACGTTGGACAGGGTCAGAGCACTGAAGCTTTCTTT
CAISPRNVGQGQSTEAFF
>TRBV2|NA|TRBD2|TRBJ2-3
TGTGCCAGCAGTGGGAGACTAGCGGCGGATACGCAGTATTTT
CASSGRLAADTQYF
>TRBV7-6|NA|NA|TRBJ2-4
TGTGCCAGCAGCCATGGCCCGGGGGATAGGGAGGTTCAGTACTTC
CASSHGPGDREVQYF
>TRBV4-2|NA|TRBD2|TRBJ2-3
TGTGCCAGCAGCCAACAGGGACTAGCGGGGGGATATACGCAGTATTTT
CASSQQGLAGGYTQYF
>TRBV7-9|NA|NA|TRBJ2-7
TGTGCCAGCAGCTTAAGTTCAGATTACGAGCAGTACTTC
CASSLSSDYEQYF
>TRBV5-1|few|TRBD2|TRBJ2-5
TGCGCCAGCAGCCGCACGAGTAGCGGGGGCCAAGAGACCCAGTACTTC
CASSRTSSGGQETQYF
>TRBV5-1|NA|TRBD1|TRBJ1-1
TGCGCCAGCAGCCTTGGGACAGGGAGTTTGAACACTGAAGCTTTCTTT
CASSLGTGSLNTEAFF
>TRBV6-5|NA|NA|TRBJ2-1
TGTGCCAGCAGTTACGCTCCAGTCTACAATGAGCAGTTCTTC
CASSYAPVYNEQFF
>TRBV19|NA|NA|TRBJ2-2
TGTGCCAGTAGTACTTTCGGGGGTGGGGTCGGGGAGCTGTTTTTT
CASSTFGGGVGELFF
>TRBV12-3/TRBV12-4|NA|TRBD2|TRBJ2-5
TGTGCCAGCAGCCCCCCGCGGGGGGAGACCCAGTACTTC
CASSPPRGETQYF
>TRBV5-1|NA|NA|TRBJ1-2
TGCGCCAGCAGCTTGGCTGCAGGGAAGGACGGCTACACCTTC
CASSLAAGKDGYTF
>TRBV15|NA|NA|TRBJ1-3
TGTGCCACCCGGGCCTGGGGGGCTGGAAACACCATATATTTT
CATRAWGAGNTIYF
>TRBV5-1|NA|TRBD1|TRBJ1-6
TGCGCCAGCAGCTTAGGGACAGGGCCGGATTCACCCCTCCACTTT
CASSLGTGPDSPLHF
>TRBV4-1|NA|TRBD2|TRBJ2-2
TGCGCCAGCAGCCCTCGGACTAGAAACACCGGGGAGCTGTTTTTT
CASSPRTRNTGELFF
>TRBV28|NA|NA|TRBJ1-2
TGTGCCAGCAGCCCCTTGGACAGACACTATGGCTACACCTTC
CASSPLDRHYGYTF
>TRBV10-3|NA|NA|TRBJ2-2
TGTGCCATCAGTGGGACGGACGGACCACTCGGGGCCGGGGAGCTGTTTTTT
CAISGTDGPLGAGELFF
>TRBV5-5|once|TRBD1|TRBJ2-3
TGTGCCAGCAGCTTGAACCCCGGGACAGGCCTTGCGAATACGCAGTATTTT
CASSLNPGTGLANTQYF
>TRBV11-3|NA|NA|TRBJ1-1
TGTGCCAGCAGCGCATCACCAGGGGCCGCTTTCTTT
CASSASPGAAFF
>TRBV27|NA|NA|TRBJ1-4
TGTGCCAGCAGTCGTAGTCTCGAAGAAAAACTGTTTTTT
CASSRSLEEKLFF
>TRBV24-1|few|NA|TRBJ2-2
TGTGCCACCAGTGATACGACAGGCCTCACCGGGGAGCTGTTTTTT
CATSDTTGLTGELFF
>TRBV29-1|once|NA|TRBJ2-7
TGCAGCGTCACACAGGCGGGACGCTACGAGCAGTACTTC
CSVTQAGRYEQYF
>TRBV29-1|NA|TRBD2|TRBJ2-3
TGCAGCGTTACGGGGGGGTACACAGATACGCAGTATTTT
CSVTGGYTDTQYF
>TRBV2|NA|TRBD2|TRBJ2-3
TGTGCCAGCAGTTGGACTAGCGGGGGGGCAGATACGCAGTATTTT
CASSWTSGGADTQYF
>TRBV2|once|NA|TRBJ1-2
TGTGCCAGCAGTGAAAGGGGTGTGAGCTATGGCTACACCTTC
CASSERGVSYGYTF
>TRBV11-3|NA|TRBD2|TRBJ2-7
TGTGCCAGCAGCCAAGTAGCGGGGGGGGTCTACGAGCAGTACTTC
CASSQVAGGVYEQYF
>TRBV29-1|NA|NA|TRBJ2-1
TGCAGCGTTGAGTTGGTTCGGACAAACCCCTACAATGAGCAGTTCTTC
CSVELVRTNPYNEQFF
>TRBV30|once|NA|TRBJ2-1
TGTGCCTGGAGAAGGGGGGGGCCCTACAATGAGCAGTTCTTC
CAWRRGGPYNEQFF
>TRBV6-4|NA|TRBD2|TRBJ2-3
TGTGCCAGCAGTGACGGGACTAGCGGGGACACAGATACGCAGTATTTT
CASSDGTSGDTDTQYF
>TRBV12-5|NA|NA|TRBJ1-1
TGTGCTAGTGGGATCGGGGGTACAGCAGCTTTCTTT
CASGIGGTAAFF
>TRBV5-6|NA|TRBD2|TRBJ2-3
TGTGCCAGCAGTTCCTCCAGGACTAGCGGATACACAGATACGCAGTATTTT
CASSSSRTSGYTDTQYF
>TRBV28|NA|TRBD2|TRBJ2-3
TGTGCCAGCAGGTCGGGGGGTAGCACAGATACGCAGTATTTT
CASRSGGSTDTQYF
>TRBV2|NA|NA|TRBJ2-5
TGTGCCAGCCGAAGCAACCAAGAGACCCAGTACTTC
CASRSNQETQYF
>TRBV4-1|NA|TRBD1|TRBJ1-4
TGCGCCAGCAGCCGCCATACAGGGGGCTTAGATGAAAAACTGTTTTTT
CASSRHTGGLDEKLFF
>TRBV27|NA|NA|TRBJ2-2
TGTGCCAGCAGTTTTGGGGGCGACACCGGGGAGCTGTTTTTT
CASSFGGDTGELFF
>TRBV6-5|NA|NA|TRBJ2-2
TGTGCCAGCAGTTACTTCCTTGGGGGCGACACCGGGGAGCTGTTTTTT
CASSYFLGGDTGELFF
>TRBV29-1|NA|NA|TRBJ2-1
TGCAGCTCGTTAGAGAGCTCCTACAATGAGCAGTTCTTC
CSSLESSYNEQFF
>TRBV5-5|NA|NA|TRBJ2-6
TGTGCCAGCAGCCTTCACCGAGCTGGGGCCAACGTCCTGACTTTC
CASSLHRAGANVLTF
>TRBV2|NA|TRBD1|TRBJ2-2
TGTGCCAGCAGAACGGACAGGGGGTCCGGGGAGCTGTTTTTT
CASRTDRGSGELFF
>TRBV4-2|NA|TRBD2|TRBJ2-3
TGTGCCAGCAGCCAAGATCTGGTGGGGGGGTCCTCCACAGATACGCAGTATTTT
CASSQDLVGGSSTDTQYF
>TRBV5-4|NA|TRBD2|TRBJ2-3
TGTGCCAGCAGCTTGAAGTCTAGCGGGGTCACAGATACGCAGTATTTT
CASSLKSSGVTDTQYF
>TRBV7-9|NA|TRBD1|TRBJ1-1
TGTGCCAGCAGCTTCGGACAGGGAACTGAAGCTTTCTTT
CASSFGQGTEAFF
>TRBV6-5|NA|NA|TRBJ1-1
TGTGCCAGCAGAACAGGGCGACTGAACACTGAAGCTTTCTTT
CASRTGRLNTEAFF
>TRBV5-6|NA|NA|TRBJ1-2
TGTGCCAGCAGCTTGGCCGCGGTCCGGGTCTACACCTTC
CASSLAAVRVYTF